This T cell receptor beta chain came from a study of blood T cell repertoires in COVID-19. Background on the study: T cells, B-cell-depleted T cells, or PBMCs provided the cDNA or gDNA that served as material.

Study members were between roughly 18 and 100 years old and lived in fewer than 30 US regions. Two negative PCRs, clearance, or symptom resolution were required of recovered Cohort 3 donors. J was trimmed by 3 bases and V by 8 bases; bases with no gene match: 6. CDR1 MDHEN and CDR2 SYDVKM come from the germline V gene. This CDR3 spans 13 amino acids. TCRdb's copy holds only in-frame clones and misses some; the assay was immunoSEQ multiplex PCR. The table lists approximately 250,000 clones, around 80% of them singletons. This clonotype originated in a man in his forties or fifties who had recovered from COVID-19. The rearrangement joins TRBV28 to TRBJ1-2; the match to TRBD1 covers 7 bases. The sample taken for sequencing was PBMCs or T cells enriched from blood (not recorded which). The CDR3 coding sequence is TGTGCCAGCGGGACAGCCGGGGACTATGGCTACACCTTC. It translates to CASGTAGDYGYTF.